Each of the 4 T cell receptor beta chains below was sequenced from the same sample in a study of cytomegalovirus exposure and HLA in healthy donors (dated by TCRdb to about 2017). The library was made by the immunoSEQ multiplex PCR assay. The multiplex PCR relied on a mix of 60 forward primers for TCR Vbeta segments and 13 reverse primers for TCR Jbeta segments. TCRdb provides this immuneACCESS table in a form limited to in-frame rearrangements. Some clones are lacking; in checked studies, under half of them reflect an unresolved V gene, and why the rest are absent is not known. This sample is represented by about 170,000 clones; 60% to 80% of them were singletons. Under 8% of the sample lies in the top ten. Sequencing input: PBMCs. The receptors were sampled from a man aged 40-55 years in good health and CMV-seropositive.

This clone was recorded only once. This chain uses TRBV10-3 with TRBJ2-7; D perhaps matches TRBD2 (5 bases). CDR1 and CDR2 (germline): ENHRY, SYGVKD. V gave up 6 bases and J gave up 2 bases, with 14 bases separating them. This CDR3 spans 14 amino acids. DNA for the CDR3: TGTGCCATCAGCAAAACTAGTAACGCCTACGAGCAGTACTTC. The encoded protein is CAISKTSNAYEQYF.

CDR3 amino acids: CASSTRTGATEAFF. The CDR3 DNA sequence: TGTGCCAGTAGTACGAGGACAGGGGCCACTGAAGCTTTCTTT. V gene TRBV19 combines with J gene TRBJ1-1, with TRBD1 matching 9 bases. The CDR3 is 14 residues long. Per the germline V gene, CDR1 is LNHDA and CDR2 is SQIVND (reference sequence). The V gene end was trimmed by 4 bases and the J gene end by 4 bases; junction bases not matched to a gene: 4.

This clone showed up just once. The J gene is TRBJ1-1, the V gene TRBV13; 7 bases agree with TRBD1. Germline lookup yields CDR1 PRHDT and CDR2 FYEKMQ (reference sequence). J lost 2 bases, V lost 3 bases, and 6 bases had no gene match. This CDR3 region has 15 residues. The CDR3 reads CASSFGQEPNTEAFF. The CDR3 DNA reads as TGTGCCAGCAGCTTCGGACAGGAACCAAACACTGAAGCTTTCTTT. Together with reference TRBV13 and TRBJ1-1, the CDR3 gives the full variable domain: AAGVIQSPRHLIKEKRETATLKCYPIPRHDTVYWYQQGPGQDPQFLISFYEKMQSDKGSIPDRFSAQQFSDYHSELNMSSLELGDSALYFCASSFGQEPNTEAFFGQGTRLTVV.

The chain uses TRBV7-9 and TRBJ2-1; D possibly corresponds to TRBD2 (5 bases). Germline-derived CDR1 and CDR2 are SEHNR and FQNEAQ (reference sequence). The CDR3 is 14 amino acids. V lost 1 base and J lost 5, with 9 bases in between. DNA for the CDR3: TGTGCCAGCAGCTTAGTAGGAGGTAACAATGAGCAGTTCTTC. It translates to CASSLVGGNNEQFF. Based on the CDR3 plus reference TRBV7-9 and TRBJ2-1, the full variable domain is DTGVSQNPRHKITKRGQNVTFRCDPISEHNRLYWYRQTLGQGPEFLTYFQNEAQLEKSRLLSDRFSAERPKGSFSTLEIQRTEQGDSAMYLCASSLVGGNNEQFFGPGTRLTVL.